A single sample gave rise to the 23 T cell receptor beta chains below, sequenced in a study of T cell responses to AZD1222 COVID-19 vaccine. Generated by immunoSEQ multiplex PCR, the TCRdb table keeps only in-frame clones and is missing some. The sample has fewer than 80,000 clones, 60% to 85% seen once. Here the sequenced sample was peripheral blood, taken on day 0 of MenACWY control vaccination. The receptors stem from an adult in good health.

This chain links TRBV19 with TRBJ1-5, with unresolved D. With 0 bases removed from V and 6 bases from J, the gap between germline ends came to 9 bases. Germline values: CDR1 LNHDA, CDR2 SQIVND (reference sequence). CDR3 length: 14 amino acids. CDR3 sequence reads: CASSIDLGGQPQHF. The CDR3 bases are TGTGCCAGTAGTATAGATCTAGGCGGTCAGCCCCAGCATTTT.

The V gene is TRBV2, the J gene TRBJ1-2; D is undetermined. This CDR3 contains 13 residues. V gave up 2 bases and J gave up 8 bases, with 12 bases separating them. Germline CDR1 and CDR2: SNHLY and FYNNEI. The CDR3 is CASSERQAEGYTF. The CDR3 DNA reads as TGTGCCAGCAGTGAACGCCAGGCGGAGGGCTACACCTTC.

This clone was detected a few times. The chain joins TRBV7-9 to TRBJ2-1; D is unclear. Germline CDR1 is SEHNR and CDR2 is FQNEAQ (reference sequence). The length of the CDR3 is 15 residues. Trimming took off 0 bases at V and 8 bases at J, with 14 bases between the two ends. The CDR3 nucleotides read TGTGCCAGCAGCTTAGCGATCCCTTATCTACATGAGCAGTTCTTC. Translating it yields CASSLAIPYLHEQFF.

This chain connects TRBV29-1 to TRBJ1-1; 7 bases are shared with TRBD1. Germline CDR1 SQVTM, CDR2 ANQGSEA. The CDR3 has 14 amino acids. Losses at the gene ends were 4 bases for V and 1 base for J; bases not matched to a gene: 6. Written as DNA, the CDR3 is TGCAGCGTTGGAGAACAGGGGCGGAACACTGAAGCTTTCTTT. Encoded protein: CSVGEQGRNTEAFF.

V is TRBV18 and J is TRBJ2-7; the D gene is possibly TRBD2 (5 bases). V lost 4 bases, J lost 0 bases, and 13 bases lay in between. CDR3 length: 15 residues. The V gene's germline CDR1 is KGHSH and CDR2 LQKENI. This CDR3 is CASSLSDSASYEQYF. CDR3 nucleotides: TGTGCCAGCTCACTATCGGACTCAGCCTCCTACGAGCAGTACTTC.

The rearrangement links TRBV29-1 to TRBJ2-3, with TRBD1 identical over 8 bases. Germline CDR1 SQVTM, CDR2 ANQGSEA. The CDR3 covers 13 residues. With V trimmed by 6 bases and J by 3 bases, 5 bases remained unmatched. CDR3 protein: CSVAGQATDTQYF. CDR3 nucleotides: TGCAGCGTCGCGGGACAGGCAACAGATACGCAGTATTTT.

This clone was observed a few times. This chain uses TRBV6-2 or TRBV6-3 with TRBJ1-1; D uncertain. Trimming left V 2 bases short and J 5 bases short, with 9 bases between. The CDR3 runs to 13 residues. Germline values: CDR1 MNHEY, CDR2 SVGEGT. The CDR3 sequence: CASSYVGRTEAFF. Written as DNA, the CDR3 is TGTGCCAGCAGTTACGTAGGGCGGACTGAAGCTTTCTTT.

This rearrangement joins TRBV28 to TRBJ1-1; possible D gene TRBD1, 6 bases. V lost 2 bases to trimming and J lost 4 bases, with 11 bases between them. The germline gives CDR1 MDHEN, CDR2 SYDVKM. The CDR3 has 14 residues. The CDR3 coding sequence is TGTGCCAGCAGTTTACAGGGGCTCAGCACTGAAGCTTTCTTT. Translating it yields CASSLQGLSTEAFF.

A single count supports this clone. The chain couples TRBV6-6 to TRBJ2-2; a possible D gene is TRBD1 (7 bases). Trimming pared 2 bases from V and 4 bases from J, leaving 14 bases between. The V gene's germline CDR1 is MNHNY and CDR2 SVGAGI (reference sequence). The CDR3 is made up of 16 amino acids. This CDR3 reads CASSYGGGSGTGELFF. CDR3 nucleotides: TGTGCCAGCAGTTACGGAGGGGGCTCGGGCACCGGGGAGCTGTTTTTT.

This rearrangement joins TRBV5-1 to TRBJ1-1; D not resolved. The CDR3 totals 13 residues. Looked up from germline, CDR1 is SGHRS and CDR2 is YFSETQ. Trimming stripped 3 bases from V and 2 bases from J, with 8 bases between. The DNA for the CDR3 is TGCGCCAGCAGCTCTTTGAGTAACACTGAAGCTTTCTTT. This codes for CASSSLSNTEAFF.

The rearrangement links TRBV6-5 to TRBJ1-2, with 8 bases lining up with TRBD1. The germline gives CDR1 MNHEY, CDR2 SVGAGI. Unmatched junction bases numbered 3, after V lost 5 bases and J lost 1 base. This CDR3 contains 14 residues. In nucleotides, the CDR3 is TGTGCCAGCAGTCGCGACAGGGGTAACTATGGCTACACCTTC. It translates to CASSRDRGNYGYTF.

The CDR3 region has the DNA TGTGCCAGCAGTTTAAAAGGGGGAGCCTACAATGAGCAGTTCTTC. It translates to CASSLKGGAYNEQFF. The chain combines TRBV28 with TRBJ2-1, with D possibly TRBD1 on 6 matching bases. V dropped 2 bases and J dropped 2 bases, with 10 bases sitting between them. The length of the CDR3 is 15 residues. Germline lookup yields CDR1 MDHEN and CDR2 SYDVKM.

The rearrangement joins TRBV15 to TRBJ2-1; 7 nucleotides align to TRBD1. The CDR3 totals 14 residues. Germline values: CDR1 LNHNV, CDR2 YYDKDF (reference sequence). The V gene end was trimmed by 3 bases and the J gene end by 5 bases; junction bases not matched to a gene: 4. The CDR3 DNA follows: TGTGCCACCAGCAGGGGACAGCCGGACAATGAGCAGTTCTTC. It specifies CATSRGQPDNEQFF.

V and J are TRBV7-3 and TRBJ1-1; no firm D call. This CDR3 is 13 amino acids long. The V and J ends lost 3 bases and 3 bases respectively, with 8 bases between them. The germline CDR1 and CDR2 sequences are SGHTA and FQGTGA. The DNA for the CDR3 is TGTGCCAGCAGCTTCCAAAGCCACACTGAAGCTTTCTTT. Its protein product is CASSFQSHTEAFF.

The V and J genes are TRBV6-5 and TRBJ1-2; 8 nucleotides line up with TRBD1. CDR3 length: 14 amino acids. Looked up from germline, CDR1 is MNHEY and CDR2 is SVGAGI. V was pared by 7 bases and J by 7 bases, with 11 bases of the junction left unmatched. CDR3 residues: CASTNGQGGSGYTF. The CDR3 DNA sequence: TGTGCCAGCACTAACGGACAGGGTGGTTCTGGCTACACCTTC.

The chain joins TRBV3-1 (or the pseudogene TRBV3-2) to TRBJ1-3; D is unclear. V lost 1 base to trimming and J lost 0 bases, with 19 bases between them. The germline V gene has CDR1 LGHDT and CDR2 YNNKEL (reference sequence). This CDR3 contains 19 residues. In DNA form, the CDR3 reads TGTGCCAGCAGCCAAGGTCACTCTGGTGGTGTTCTCTCTGGAAACACCATATATTTT. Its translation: CASSQGHSGGVLSGNTIYF.

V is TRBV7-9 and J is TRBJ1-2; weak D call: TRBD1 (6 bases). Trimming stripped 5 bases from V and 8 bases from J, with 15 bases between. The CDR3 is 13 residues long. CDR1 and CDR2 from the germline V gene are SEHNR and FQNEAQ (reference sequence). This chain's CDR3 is CASSRAGVRGYTF. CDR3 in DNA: TGTGCCAGCAGCCGAGCAGGGGTTCGGGGCTACACCTTC.

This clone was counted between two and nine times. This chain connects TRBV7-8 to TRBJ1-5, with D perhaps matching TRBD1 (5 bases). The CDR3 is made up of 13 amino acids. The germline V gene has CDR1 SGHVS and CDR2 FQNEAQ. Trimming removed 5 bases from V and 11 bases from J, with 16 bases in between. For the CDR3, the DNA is TGTGCCAGCAGCCCATCGCGGGGCCAGGCCCAGCATTTT. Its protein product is CASSPSRGQAQHF. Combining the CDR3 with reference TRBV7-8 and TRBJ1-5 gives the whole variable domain GAGVSQSPRYKVAKRGQDVALRCDPISGHVSLFWYQQALGQGPEFLTYFQNEAQLDKSGLPSDRFFAERPEGSVSTLKIQRTQQEDSAVYLCASSPSRGQAQHFGDGTRLSIL.

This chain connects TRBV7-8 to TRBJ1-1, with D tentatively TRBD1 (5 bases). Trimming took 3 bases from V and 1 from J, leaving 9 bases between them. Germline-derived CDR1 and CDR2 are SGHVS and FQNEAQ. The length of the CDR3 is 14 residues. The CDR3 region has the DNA TGTGCCAGCAGCTTCTGGGGCCCGAACACTGAAGCTTTCTTT. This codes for CASSFWGPNTEAFF. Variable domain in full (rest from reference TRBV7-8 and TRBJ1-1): GAGVSQSPRYKVAKRGQDVALRCDPISGHVSLFWYQQALGQGPEFLTYFQNEAQLDKSGLPSDRFFAERPEGSVSTLKIQRTQQEDSAVYLCASSFWGPNTEAFFGQGTRLTVV.

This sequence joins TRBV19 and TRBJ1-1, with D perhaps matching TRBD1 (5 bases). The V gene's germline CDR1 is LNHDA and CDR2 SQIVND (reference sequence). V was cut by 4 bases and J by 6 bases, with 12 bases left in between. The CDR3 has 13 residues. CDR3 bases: TGTGCCAGTAGTACCTTTCAGGGATCTGAAGCTTTCTTT. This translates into CASSTFQGSEAFF.

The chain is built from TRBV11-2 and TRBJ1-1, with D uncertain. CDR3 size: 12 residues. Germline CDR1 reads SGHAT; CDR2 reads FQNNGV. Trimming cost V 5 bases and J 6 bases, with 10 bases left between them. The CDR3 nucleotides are TGTGCCAGCAGCCTGGGCCGCCCTGAAGCTTTCTTT. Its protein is CASSLGRPEAFF. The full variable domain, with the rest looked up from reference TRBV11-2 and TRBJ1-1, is EAGVAQSPRYKIIEKRQSVAFWCNPISGHATLYWYQQILGQGPKLLIQFQNNGVVDDSQLPKDRFSAERLKGVDSTLKIQPAKLEDSAVYLCASSLGRPEAFFGQGTRLTVV.

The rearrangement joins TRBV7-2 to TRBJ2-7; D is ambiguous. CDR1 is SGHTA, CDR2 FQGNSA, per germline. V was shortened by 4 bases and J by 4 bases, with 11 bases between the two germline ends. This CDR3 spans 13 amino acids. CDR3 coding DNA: TGTGCCAGCAGCTATGGAAGACTTTACGAGCAGTACTTC. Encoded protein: CASSYGRLYEQYF.

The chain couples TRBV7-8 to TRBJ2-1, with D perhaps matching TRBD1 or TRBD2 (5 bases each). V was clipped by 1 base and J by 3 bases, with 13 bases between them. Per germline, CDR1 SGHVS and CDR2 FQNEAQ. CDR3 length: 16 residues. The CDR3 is CASSLEPGPGYNEQFF. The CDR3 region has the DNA TGTGCCAGCAGCTTAGAACCGGGACCGGGCTACAATGAGCAGTTCTTC.